This T cell receptor (beta chain) was profiled in a study of shared clonotypes between healthy human individuals. General study points: Researchers found naive subsets generally carried larger estimated richness than memory subsets.

Replicate PCRs for sorted subsets used around 200 ng DNA; this equaled some 30,000 T cell genomes. The method was immunoSEQ multiplex PCR; TCRdb's version includes in-frame clones alone and lacks a portion of them. The sample contains around 2.5 million clones, 93% of which appear only once. A CD45RA-negative memory subset and a CD45RA+ naive subset were separated from the CD4+ cells. This clone was seen more than once but under ten times. Its antigen is still unknown. Other nucleotide sequences from this sample produce the same CDR3. The germline V and J ends were trimmed by 0 bases and 0 bases, with 6 bases remaining between them. Germline CDR1 reads SGHNT; CDR2 reads YYREEE (reference sequence). The CDR3 contains 14 residues.

The rearrangement links TRBV5-4 to TRBJ1-1, with D perhaps TRBD1 (5 bases). The TCR originated in a man younger than 35 in good health. Some clones in this sample may be carry-over from other donors' samples. Sequenced: naive CD4+ T cells from PBMCs. Indicated subset: CD45RA+ positively selected. CDR3 DNA sequence: TGTGCCAGCAGCTTGGGACAGATGAACACTGAAGCTTTCTTT. This gives the protein CASSLGQMNTEAFF.